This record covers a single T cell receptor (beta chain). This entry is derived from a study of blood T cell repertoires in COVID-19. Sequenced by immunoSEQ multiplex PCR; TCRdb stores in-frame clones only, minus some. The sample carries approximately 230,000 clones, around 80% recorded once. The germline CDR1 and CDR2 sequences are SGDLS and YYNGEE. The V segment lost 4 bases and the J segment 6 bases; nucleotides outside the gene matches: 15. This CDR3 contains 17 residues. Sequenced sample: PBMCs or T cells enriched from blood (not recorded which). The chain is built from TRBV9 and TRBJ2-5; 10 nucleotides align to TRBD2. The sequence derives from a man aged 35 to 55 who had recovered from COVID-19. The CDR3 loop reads CASSRTGSGGAGQTQYF. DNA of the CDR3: TGTGCCAGCAGCCGTACAGGAAGCGGGGGGGCTGGGCAGACCCAGTACTTC.